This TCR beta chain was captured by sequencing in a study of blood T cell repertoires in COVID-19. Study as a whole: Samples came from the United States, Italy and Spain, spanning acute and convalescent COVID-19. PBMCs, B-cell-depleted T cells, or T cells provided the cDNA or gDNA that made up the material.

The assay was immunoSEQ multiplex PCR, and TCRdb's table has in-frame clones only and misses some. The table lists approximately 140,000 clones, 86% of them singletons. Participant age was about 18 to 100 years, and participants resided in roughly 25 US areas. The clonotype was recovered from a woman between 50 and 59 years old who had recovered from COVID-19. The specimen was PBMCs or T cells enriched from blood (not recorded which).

CDR3 sequence reads: CASGQGAANEKLFF. CDR3 DNA sequence: TGTGCCAGCGGTCAGGGGGCAGCTAATGAAAAACTGTTTTTT. This rearrangement joins TRBV28 to TRBJ1-4; 8 positions match TRBD1. After removal of 8 bases from V and 3 bases from J, the junction contained 5 bases not matched to a gene. This CDR3 comprises 14 residues. CDR1 and CDR2 from the germline V gene are MDHEN and SYDVKM.